What follows are 6 T cell receptor beta chains derived from one specimen sequenced in a study of human T cells and chemical hapten exposure. TCRdb independently ran MiXCR on the 5' RACE reads; one entry per CDR3 protein. The table shows roughly 81,000 distinct CDR3 sequences, with approximately 7.7% occurring only once. The authors extracted total RNA from unfractionated whole blood. Receptors were obtained from a male donor in good health.

This clonotype was counted a few times. The DNA for the CDR3 is TGTGCCAGCAGCTTAACAGGGGCCAGTGAGCAGTTCTTC. It encodes CASSLTGASEQFF. This sequence joins TRBV7-2 and TRBJ2-1, with 7 bases aligning to TRBD1. The V and J ends lost 2 bases and 9 bases, in that order; junction bases with no gene match: 4. CDR3 size: 13 residues. CDR1 and CDR2 from the germline V gene are SGHTA and FQGNSA.

This clonotype was picked up many times. The chain joins TRBV29-1 to TRBJ2-1; tentatively, D is TRBD2 (6 bases). The CDR3 totals 12 residues. Per the germline V gene, CDR1 is SQVTM and CDR2 is ANQGSEA. V lost 6 bases, J lost 9 bases, and 15 bases lay in between. The CDR3 DNA reads as TGCAGCGTGACGGAGGGATGGGCTGAGCAGTTCTTC. Protein: CSVTEGWAEQFF.

The chain links TRBV10-1 to TRBJ2-2; D may be TRBD1 or TRBD2 (5 bases each). Deletions cut 6 bases from V and 4 bases from J, with 21 bases between. The CDR3 is 17 amino acids. CDR1 and CDR2 (germline): WNHNN, SYGVQD (reference sequence). CDR3 sequence reads: CASSTGGTLRATGELFF. DNA of the CDR3: TGCGCCAGCAGCACCGGTGGGACCCTGAGGGCCACCGGGGAGCTGTTTTTT.

In its sample, this clonotype was seen many times. The chain links TRBV4-2 to TRBJ2-2; a possible D gene is TRBD1 (5 bases). V lost 0 bases, J lost 1 base, and 15 bases lay in between. CDR1 is LGHNA, CDR2 YNFKEQ, per germline. This CDR3 comprises 18 residues. The CDR3 nucleotides read TGTGCCAGCAGCCAAGACTCTACAGGCCTCTTGAACACCGGGGAGCTGTTTTTT. Translating gives CASSQDSTGLLNTGELFF.

This clonotype occurred many times. The chain recombines TRBV6-2 or TRBV6-3 with TRBJ2-3; 15 bases line up with TRBD2. There are 17 residues in the CDR3. V lost 5 bases to trimming and J lost 2 bases; unmatched junction nucleotides: 5. Germline-derived CDR1 and CDR2 are MNHEY and SVGEGT. CDR3 loop: CASSLGLAGGPTDTQYF. The CDR3 DNA is TGTGCCAGCAGTCTCGGACTAGCGGGGGGGCCCACAGATACGCAGTATTTT.

J is TRBJ2-3 and V is TRBV15; 7 bases match TRBD2. The length of the CDR3 is 14 residues. The germline V gene encodes CDR1 LNHNV and CDR2 YYDKDF (reference sequence). J gave up 6 bases and V 11 bases, and 14 bases lay outside the gene matches. CDR3 in amino acids: CAVSGGGNPDTQYF. CDR3 DNA sequence: TGTGCCGTCTCGGGGGGAGGCAATCCCGATACGCAGTATTTT.